This is a list of T cell receptor beta chains from one sample in a study of blood T cell repertoires in COVID-19. The method was immunoSEQ multiplex PCR; TCRdb's version includes in-frame clones alone and lacks a portion of them. The table has about 290,000 clones, roughly nine tenths seen once. The material sequenced was peripheral blood. These receptors were obtained from a young woman with COVID-19, enrolled during active disease. Each CDR3 is given with its conserved first and last residue. The D gene is left open where the match is weak. Clone size is not always given. Where it is, it says once, few, many or a class for expanded clones.

>-|-|TRBV5-8|TRBJ2-7
CASSLGQGSYEQYF
TGTGCCAGCAGCTTGGGCCAGGGCTCCTACGAGCAGTACTTC
>-|-|TRBV7-9|TRBJ1-2
CASSSLSGPRNYGYTF
TGTGCCAGCAGCTCCTTGTCAGGTCCCCGAAACTATGGCTACACCTTC
>-|-|TRBV3-1/TRBV3-2|TRBJ1-1
CASSQGLGGTEAFF
TGTGCCAGCAGCCAAGGGTTGGGGGGCACTGAAGCTTTCTTT
>TRBD1|-|TRBV27|TRBJ2-1
CASSFQGAYNEQFF
TGTGCCAGCAGTTTCCAGGGGGCCTACAATGAGCAGTTCTTC
>TRBD1|-|TRBV11-2|TRBJ2-7
CASSLKGGRSDSYEQYF
TGTGCCAGCAGCTTAAAAGGGGGCCGGAGTGACTCCTACGAGCAGTACTTC
>-|-|TRBV6-1|TRBJ2-3
CASTEQGWSTDTQYF
TGTGCCAGCACTGAACAGGGTTGGAGCACAGATACGCAGTATTTT
>TRBD1|-|TRBV6-5|TRBJ2-1
CASTTGGGYNEQFF
TGTGCCAGCACCACAGGGGGCGGCTACAATGAGCAGTTCTTC
>-|-|TRBV21-1|TRBJ1-6
CASTRNPTRNKQGSRLDSPLHF
TGTGCCAGCACCCGAAATCCCACTCGTAATAAACAGGGTTCTCGCTTAGATTCACCCCTCCACTTT
>TRBD1|-|TRBV19|TRBJ1-2
CASSTTGEGYTF
TGTGCCAGTAGTACGACAGGGGAAGGCTACACCTTC
>-|-|TRBV5-4|TRBJ1-2
CASQGSYGYTF
TGTGCCAGCCAGGGGAGCTATGGCTACACCTTC
>TRBD1|-|TRBV6-5|TRBJ1-1
CASRLRTGNTEAFF
TGTGCCAGCAGGCTAAGGACAGGGAACACTGAAGCTTTCTTT
>TRBD2|once|TRBV14|TRBJ2-2
CASSQEVSGGSGELFF
TGTGCCAGCAGCCAAGAGGTTAGCGGGGGTTCCGGGGAGCTGTTTTTT
>-|-|TRBV7-9|TRBJ1-1
CASSRGTEAFF
TGTGCCAGCTCCCGGGGGACTGAAGCTTTCTTT
>-|-|TRBV28|TRBJ1-1
CASSSTGGSEAFF
TGTGCCAGCAGTTCAACTGGGGGCTCAGAAGCTTTCTTT
>-|-|TRBV6-5|TRBJ1-1
CASSKQGGEAFF
TGTGCCAGCAGTAAACAGGGTGGTGAAGCTTTCTTT
>TRBD1|-|TRBV15|TRBJ1-6
CATSTGDSNSPLHF
TGTGCCACCTCGACAGGGGATAGTAATTCACCCCTCCACTTT
>-|-|TRBV7-9|TRBJ1-1
CASRLRGQLNTEAFF
TGTGCCAGCAGGTTGAGGGGACAATTGAACACTGAAGCTTTCTTT
>TRBD1|once|TRBV6-2/TRBV6-3|TRBJ2-1
CASSQGAAGEQFF
TGTGCCAGCAGTCAGGGGGCGGCTGGTGAGCAGTTCTTC
>TRBD2|-|TRBV5-4|TRBJ2-3
CASSWSGGAGDTQYF
TGTGCCAGCAGCTGGAGCGGGGGGGCGGGAGATACGCAGTATTTT
>TRBD2|-|TRBV9|TRBJ2-2
CASSVGGGAGTGELFF
TGTGCCAGCAGCGTAGGCGGGGGGGCAGGCACCGGGGAGCTGTTTTTT
>TRBD2|-|TRBV7-2|TRBJ2-5
CASSFVSGGASTQETQYF
TGTGCCAGCAGCTTCGTTAGCGGGGGGGCCTCCACCCAAGAGACCCAGTACTTC
>-|-|TRBV6-5|TRBJ1-6
CASSPRVGLQQPWHF
TGTGCCAGCAGTCCCCGGGTTGGACTCCAACAGCCTTGGCACTTT